The rows below give T cell receptor beta chains drawn from one sample of a study of blood T cell repertoires in COVID-19. Generated by immunoSEQ multiplex PCR, the TCRdb table keeps only in-frame clones and is missing some. The table lists 65,000 to 90,000 clones, roughly 85% of them singletons. Sequenced: peripheral blood. The receptor source for this set is a man between 60 and 75 years old with active or convalescent COVID-19. CDR3s include the opening cysteine and the closing phenylalanine or tryptophan. The D gene is left open where the match is weak. Clone size, where shown, is once, few, many, or a class for clones that have expanded.

>TRBJ1-2|TRBV5-5|.|.
CASSPPAGLDYGYTF
TGTGCCAGCAGCCCCCCCGCAGGGTTGGACTATGGCTACACCTTC
>TRBJ1-4|TRBV6-2/TRBV6-3|TRBD1|many
CASSYSTGQRKPEKLFF
TGTGCCAGCAGTTACTCGACGGGACAGCGAAAACCTGAAAAACTGTTTTTT
>TRBJ1-5|TRBV19|.|medium-sized
CASSPTGYSNQPQHF
TGTGCCAGTAGTCCCACAGGGTATAGCAATCAGCCCCAGCATTTT
>TRBJ2-7|TRBV5-4|TRBD1|.
CASSRTGGTSYEQYF
TGTGCCAGCAGCCGTACAGGGGGGACCTCCTACGAGCAGTACTTC
>TRBJ1-4|TRBV2|.|.
CASSDGITNEKLFF
TGTGCCAGCAGTGACGGGATAACTAATGAAAAACTGTTTTTT
>TRBJ2-2|TRBV5-1|.|.
CASSLWADSNTGELFF
TGCGCCAGCAGCTTGTGGGCGGACAGCAACACCGGGGAGCTGTTTTTT
>TRBJ1-5|TRBV28|TRBD1|.
CASRRPGTGVEGQPQHF
TGTGCCAGCAGGCGTCCCGGGACAGGGGTTGAGGGGCAGCCCCAGCATTTT
>TRBJ1-1|TRBV6-6|.|.
CASRRPRANTEAFF
TGTGCCAGCAGAAGACCCAGGGCGAACACTGAAGCTTTCTTT
>TRBJ2-1|TRBV4-1|.|.
CASSQDRAGTNNEQFF
TGCGCCAGCAGCCAAGATCGGGCCGGGACAAACAATGAGCAGTTCTTC
>TRBJ2-7|TRBV15|TRBD1|once
CATSPGQGPYEQYF
TGTGCCACCAGCCCCGGACAGGGCCCTTACGAGCAGTACTTC
>TRBJ2-1|TRBV7-2|.|.
CASSLVGGFYNEQFF
TGTGCCAGCAGCTTAGTTGGCGGTTTCTACAATGAGCAGTTCTTC
>TRBJ2-3|TRBV5-1|TRBD2|.
CASSTGLAGETDTQYF
TGCGCCAGCAGCACAGGACTAGCGGGGGAAACAGATACGCAGTATTTT
>TRBJ2-1|TRBV9|TRBD2|.
CASSVGGLAGGTHYNEQFF
TGTGCCAGCAGCGTAGGAGGGCTAGCGGGGGGAACCCACTACAATGAGCAGTTCTTC
>TRBJ1-2|TRBV4-1|.|many
CASSQVERGYYGYTF
TGCGCCAGCAGCCAAGTAGAAAGGGGATACTATGGCTACACCTTC
>TRBJ2-7|TRBV30|TRBD1|.
CAWVRDRPYEQYF
TGTGCCTGGGTCCGGGACAGGCCTTACGAGCAGTACTTC
>TRBJ1-4|TRBV6-4|.|.
CASSRATNEKLFF
TGTGCCAGCAGTCGCGCAACTAATGAAAAACTGTTTTTT
>TRBJ2-2|TRBV27|TRBD1|.
CASSQDRGNTGELFF
TGTGCCAGCAGTCAGGACAGGGGCAACACCGGGGAGCTGTTTTTT
>TRBJ2-1|TRBV20-1|TRBD1|.
CSASLQDRGDNEQFF
TGCAGTGCTAGTCTACAGGACAGGGGAGATAATGAGCAGTTCTTC
>TRBJ1-2|TRBV29-1|TRBD1|.
CRTTPDRGEGYTF
TGCAGGACCACCCCCGACAGGGGGGAGGGCTACACCTTC
>TRBJ2-7|TRBV7-8|.|.
CASSLGRAEYEQYF
TGTGCCAGCAGCTTGGGCAGGGCCGAATACGAGCAGTACTTC
>TRBJ2-3|TRBV18|TRBD2|.
CASSPLAGVDTQYF
TGTGCCAGCTCACCACTAGCGGGGGTAGATACGCAGTATTTT
>TRBJ2-3|TRBV5-4|.|.
CASSFDRFGLDTQYF
TGTGCCAGCAGCTTTGACAGGTTTGGCCTCGATACGCAGTATTTT
>TRBJ2-1|TRBV7-2|.|.
CASSFPPTGSREQFF
TGTGCCAGCAGCTTCCCCCCCACAGGGTCCCGTGAGCAGTTCTTC
>TRBJ2-1|TRBV12-5|TRBD2|.
CASGSLSGGPTEQFF
TGTGCTAGTGGTTCATTGTCGGGGGGGCCTACCGAGCAGTTCTTC
>TRBJ2-3|TRBV3-1/TRBV3-2|TRBD2|.
CASSKLAGGYTDTQYF
TGTGCCAGCAGCAAGTTAGCGGGGGGGTACACAGATACGCAGTATTTT